The 28 T cell receptor beta chains below come from one sample, sequenced in a study of blood T cell repertoires in COVID-19. Sequencing used immunoSEQ multiplex PCR; TCRdb keeps in-frame clones, though not all of them. The top ten clones hold over 4% of a sample with approximately 270,000 clones, about 90% of them seen once. Sequencing used PBMCs or T cells enriched from blood (not recorded which). The receptors come from a woman in her 30s with acute COVID-19.

This clone was recorded once. The genes are TRBV19 and TRBJ2-3, with 8 nucleotides matching TRBD2. V lost 5 bases to trimming and J lost 4 bases; unmatched junction nucleotides: 8. CDR3 size: 15 residues. Looked up from germline, CDR1 is LNHDA and CDR2 is SQIVND (reference sequence). The CDR3, as DNA: TGTGCCAGTAGTTATAATACGGGAGGGGCAGATACGCAGTATTTT. Its protein product is CASSYNTGGADTQYF.

This chain joins TRBV19 and TRBJ2-3; 10 bases are a match to TRBD2. CDR3 length: 17 residues. The ends lost 6 bases at V and 2 bases at J; junction bases unmatched: 11. CDR1 is LNHDA, CDR2 SQIVND, per germline (reference sequence). In DNA form, the CDR3 reads TGTGCCAGTAGCGATTGGCTAGCGGGAGTTGACACAGATACGCAGTATTTT. Amino acid sequence: CASSDWLAGVDTDTQYF. Supplemented by reference TRBV19 and TRBJ2-3, the full variable domain reads DGGITQSPKYLFRKEGQNVTLSCEQNLNHDAMYWYRQDPGQGLRLIYYSQIVNDFQKGDIAEGYSVSREKKESFPLTVTSAQKNPTAFYLCASSDWLAGVDTDTQYFGPGTRLTVL.

The chain uses TRBV7-3 and TRBJ2-2; TRBD1 matches at 8 bases. Per the germline V gene, CDR1 is SGHTA and CDR2 is FQGTGA. V was clipped by 5 bases and J by 3 bases; unmatched bases: 5. This CDR3 is 15 amino acids long. The CDR3 here is CASSTQGADTGELFF. Here the CDR3 DNA reads TGTGCCAGCAGCACCCAGGGGGCCGACACCGGGGAGCTGTTTTTT.

The V and J genes are TRBV7-3 and TRBJ2-1, with D maybe TRBD1 (6 bases). Trimming stripped 0 bases from V and 6 bases from J, with 21 bases between. This CDR3 is built from 18 residues. Germline V gives CDR1 SGHTA, CDR2 FQGTGA. The CDR3 loop reads CASSLTSEPARGGNEQFF. CDR3 DNA: TGTGCCAGCAGCTTAACCTCGGAGCCAGCGAGAGGGGGCAATGAGCAGTTCTTC.

The chain carries TRBV11-3 and TRBJ2-1, with D possibly TRBD1 on 5 matching bases. This CDR3 is 13 amino acids long. Germline V gene lookup returns CDR1 SGHNT and CDR2 YENEEA. V shed 3 bases and J shed 9 bases, with 12 bases lying between them. The CDR3 nucleotides are TGTGCCAGCAGCTTGGGCCCCACAGGTGAGCAGTTCTTC. It encodes CASSLGPTGEQFF.

V gene TRBV4-2 combines with J gene TRBJ1-6; the match to TRBD1 covers 8 bases. V shed 5 bases, J shed 10 bases, and the junction held 7 bases outside the gene matches. The CDR3 spans 14 residues. The germline CDR1 and CDR2 sequences are LGHNA and YNFKEQ. The CDR3 DNA reads as TGTGCCAGCAGCTGGGGACAGGTTGAATCACCCCTCCACTTT. Translating it yields CASSWGQVESPLHF.

This clone was counted only a few times. Other DNA sequences in this specimen translate into the identical CDR3. The chain recombines TRBV28 with TRBJ1-2, with D maybe TRBD1 (5 bases). V was trimmed by 2 bases and J by 8 bases, leaving 9 bases between them. CDR1 is MDHEN, CDR2 SYDVKM, per germline. The CDR3 consists of 12 residues. In DNA, the CDR3 is TGTGCCAGCAGTTTAAGCGGGGACGGCTACACCTTC. Its protein is CASSLSGDGYTF.

V is TRBV2 and J is TRBJ1-6, with D possibly matching TRBD1 (5 bases). The germline V gene has CDR1 SNHLY and CDR2 FYNNEI. Trimming cost V 0 bases and J 8 bases, with 11 bases left between them. This CDR3 region has 15 residues. In DNA form, the CDR3 reads TGTGCCAGCAGTGAAGCGGGGGGGTTTGATTCACCCCTCCACTTT. This codes for CASSEAGGFDSPLHF.

The gene calls are TRBV14 and TRBJ1-6, with D possibly being TRBD1 (6 bases). Germline loops: CDR1 SGHDN, CDR2 FVKESK. The CDR3 sequence is 20 residues long. V shed 4 bases and J shed 0 bases, with 22 bases lying between them. The DNA of the CDR3 is TGTGCCAGCAGCCCTGGATTAGTAGGGACACTCGTCTCCTATAATTCACCCCTCCACTTT. Encoded protein: CASSPGLVGTLVSYNSPLHF.

The chain combines TRBV10-3 with TRBJ2-1; TRBD2 matches 8 bases. Per the germline V gene, CDR1 is ENHRY and CDR2 is SYGVKD. The V gene end was trimmed by 3 bases and the J gene end by 2 bases; junction bases not matched to a gene: 6. The CDR3 loop spans 16 amino acids. The CDR3 here is CAISDPGGVTYNEQFF. DNA of the CDR3: TGTGCCATCAGTGACCCCGGGGGGGTAACCTACAATGAGCAGTTCTTC.

V and J are TRBV5-1 and TRBJ2-1, with D uncertain. Germline values: CDR1 SGHRS, CDR2 YFSETQ. Trimming stripped 0 bases from V and 8 bases from J, with 9 bases between. CDR3 length: 13 residues. The CDR3 here is CASSLGGSDEQFF. CDR3 coding DNA: TGCGCCAGCAGCTTGGGCGGTTCGGATGAGCAGTTCTTC. Full variable domain (outside the CDR3, taken from reference TRBV5-1 and TRBJ2-1): KAGVTQTPRYLIKTRGQQVTLSCSPISGHRSVSWYQQTPGQGLQFLFEYFSETQRNKGNFPGRFSGRQFSNSRSEMNVSTLELGDSALYLCASSLGGSDEQFFGPGTRLTVL.

In its sample, this clone was seen a few times. The chain couples TRBV27 to TRBJ1-5, with a possible D match to TRBD1 (5 bases). Trimming removed 5 bases at V and 4 bases at J, with 15 bases between. The germline CDR1 and CDR2 sequences are MNHEY and SMNVEV (reference sequence). The CDR3 runs to 15 residues. The CDR3 here is CASSHSREGNQPQHF. In nucleotides, the CDR3 is TGTGCCAGCAGTCATAGCAGGGAGGGTAATCAGCCCCAGCATTTT.

V and J are TRBV18 and TRBJ1-1; 9 bases are a match to TRBD1. Germline V gives CDR1 KGHSH, CDR2 LQKENI. The CDR3 sequence is 17 residues long. Trimming cost V 2 bases and J 4 bases; bases outside gene matches: 11. The CDR3: CASSPIVTGGSSTEAFF. As DNA, the CDR3 is TGTGCCAGCTCACCAATAGTGACAGGGGGATCGAGCACTGAAGCTTTCTTT.

The table lists this clone with a few counts. This chain connects TRBV11-2 to TRBJ2-7, with 7 bases fitting TRBD1. The junction had 3 bases not matched to a gene; V was cut back by 5 bases and J by 2 bases. The CDR3 runs to 13 residues. Germline V gene lookup returns CDR1 SGHAT and CDR2 FQNNGV. In DNA form, the CDR3 reads TGTGCCAGCAGCCCGACAGGGACCTACGAGCAGTACTTC. It specifies CASSPTGTYEQYF.

The CDR3 bases are TGTGCCAGCAGCTTGACAGGGGGCGATGAGCAGTTCTTC. It translates to CASSLTGGDEQFF. The chain has TRBV27 and TRBJ2-1; 10 nucleotides agree with TRBD1. This CDR3 is 13 amino acids long. Germline lookup yields CDR1 MNHEY and CDR2 SMNVEV (reference sequence). V gave up 6 bases and J gave up 8 bases; unmatched junction bases: 4.

The rearrangement links TRBV6-1 to TRBJ2-3; D uncertain. Germline V CDR1 and CDR2: MNHNS, SASEGT. V was pared by 1 base and J by 8 bases, with 13 bases between. The CDR3 sequence is 14 residues long. In DNA form, the CDR3 reads TGTGCCAGCAGTGAAGATGAAAACTTGTTTACGCAGTATTTT. Protein: CASSEDENLFTQYF.

V gene TRBV21-1 combines with J gene TRBJ2-2; TRBD2 is the table's D call, not checked against the DNA. TRBV21-1 is noted as a pseudogene. The CDR3 has 17 residues. CDR3 region: CASSKRRRLLNTGELFF. The DNA for the CDR3 is TGTGCCAGCAGCAAAAGACGGCGACTTTTGAACACCGGGGAGCTGTTTTTT.

V usage is TRBV19 and J usage is TRBJ2-7; D possibly corresponds to TRBD2 (6 bases). Trimming left V 3 bases short and J 0 bases short, with 21 bases between. Germline assignment: CDR1 LNHDA and CDR2 SQIVND (reference sequence). The CDR3 loop spans 18 amino acids. CDR3 in amino acids: CASSMFGIAESNSYEQYF. Written as DNA, the CDR3 is TGTGCCAGTAGTATGTTCGGAATAGCGGAGTCAAACTCCTACGAGCAGTACTTC. Together with reference TRBV19 and TRBJ2-7, the CDR3 gives the full variable domain: DGGITQSPKYLFRKEGQNVTLSCEQNLNHDAMYWYRQDPGQGLRLIYYSQIVNDFQKGDIAEGYSVSREKKESFPLTVTSAQKNPTAFYLCASSMFGIAESNSYEQYFGPGTRLTVT.

Comment on this clone: Within the sample, other DNA sequences also encode this same CDR3. The chain joins TRBV27 to TRBJ2-7; 9 nucleotides align to TRBD2. The germline V gene encodes CDR1 MNHEY and CDR2 SMNVEV (reference sequence). Unmatched junction bases numbered 3, after V lost 3 bases and J lost 3 bases. The length of the CDR3 is 14 residues. The CDR3 sequence is CASSLTSGFYEQYF. The CDR3 DNA reads as TGTGCCAGCAGTTTGACTAGCGGTTTCTACGAGCAGTACTTC.

The chain employs TRBV5-4 and TRBJ2-7, with 8 bases matching TRBD1. J gave up 1 base and V 4 bases, and 7 bases lay outside the gene matches. CDR1 is SGHNT and CDR2 is YYREEE in the germline V gene (reference sequence). CDR3 length: 15 residues. As DNA, the CDR3 is TGTGCCAGCAGCAGAGGAACAGGGGGTTCCTACGAGCAGTACTTC. Residues: CASSRGTGGSYEQYF.

The V and J genes are TRBV6-5 and TRBJ1-2; possibly TRBD1 for D (6 bases). Germline V gene lookup returns CDR1 MNHEY and CDR2 SVGAGI. This CDR3 comprises 14 residues. Trimming removed 0 bases at V and 6 bases at J, with 11 bases between. CDR3 in amino acids: CASSYSYRDDGYTF. The CDR3 DNA reads TGTGCCAGCAGTTACTCGTACAGGGATGATGGCTACACCTTC.

In the case of this clone: The junction differs from germline at one of its ends, possibly a read error. The V call is TRBV7-9, the J call TRBJ2-3, with 8 positions matching TRBD2. The CDR3 runs to 14 residues. CDR1 and CDR2 (germline): SEHNR, FQNEAQ (reference sequence). CDR3 DNA sequence: TGTGCCAGCTTTGAACGGGAGGGCACATATACGCAGTATTTT. Residues: CASFEREGTYTQYF.

V and J are TRBV9 and TRBJ2-7; 8 nucleotides match TRBD2. The CDR3 loop spans 14 amino acids. V shed 4 bases, J shed 6 bases, and the junction held 9 bases outside the gene matches. Germline V gives CDR1 SGDLS, CDR2 YYNGEE. The CDR3 coding sequence is TGTGCCAGCAGCTCCGGGACTAGGCCTGGCGAGCAGTACTTC. Encoded protein: CASSSGTRPGEQYF.

The chain combines TRBV14 with TRBJ1-2, with TRBD1 as a possible D gene (5 bases). Germline CDR1 SGHDN, CDR2 FVKESK. Trimming cost V 4 bases and J 0 bases, with 18 bases left between them. CDR3 length: 17 amino acids. CDR3 in amino acids: CASSPLGEDGANYGYTF. CDR3 sequence (DNA): TGTGCCAGCAGCCCTCTAGGGGAGGACGGAGCTAACTATGGCTACACCTTC.

The genes are TRBV7-8 and TRBJ2-7, with a weak D call TRBD2 (5 bases). Germline V gene sequence: CDR1 SGHVS, CDR2 FQNEAQ. V lost 1 base and J lost 2, with 18 bases in between. There are 17 residues in the CDR3. The CDR3 is CASSLVTNRGMPYEQYF. The CDR3 DNA reads as TGTGCCAGCAGCTTAGTAACGAATCGGGGTATGCCCTACGAGCAGTACTTC.

This clone was recorded only once. The junction and the germline gene differ at one end; a read error may be behind it. The chain uses TRBV10-3 and TRBJ2-7; the D gene is possibly TRBD2 (7 bases). In germline, CDR1 is ENHRY, CDR2 SYGVKD. The CDR3 length is 12 residues. CDR3 in amino acids: CAISDGEGGSSF. In DNA, the CDR3 is TGTGCCATCAGTGACGGGGAGGGGGGCTCGTCCTTC.

The chain has TRBV2 and TRBJ2-3; D may be TRBD2 (5 bases). CDR3 length equals 13 residues. CDR1 SNHLY and CDR2 FYNNEI come from the germline V gene. The germline V and J ends were trimmed by 6 bases and 12 bases, with 19 bases remaining between them. As DNA, the CDR3 is TGTGCCAGCAGCGAACCTGACTATAGCCCCCAGTATTTT. Encoded protein: CASSEPDYSPQYF.

The chain uses TRBV19 and TRBJ1-2; a possible D gene is TRBD1 (6 bases). The CDR3 is 13 residues long. Germline V gives CDR1 LNHDA, CDR2 SQIVND (reference sequence). V was pared by 5 bases and J by 3 bases, with 10 bases between. The CDR3 spells CASSEQGHYGYTF. The CDR3 nucleotides are TGTGCCAGTAGTGAACAGGGCCACTATGGCTACACCTTC. The entire variable domain, with the rest obtained from reference TRBV19 and TRBJ1-2, is as follows: DGGITQSPKYLFRKEGQNVTLSCEQNLNHDAMYWYRQDPGQGLRLIYYSQIVNDFQKGDIAEGYSVSREKKESFPLTVTSAQKNPTAFYLCASSEQGHYGYTFGSGTRLTVV.